This T cell receptor beta chain is drawn from a study of T-cell memory formation after mild COVID-19. Notes on the study in general: Contracting clones localized mainly to CM and EM when CD4+ and mainly to EMRA when CD8+. A second wave expanding day 15 to 37 was CD4+-biased; contracting clones were balanced.

Germline CDR1 is SGHTA and CDR2 is FQGTGA. The CDR3 contains 16 residues. V was pared by 5 bases and J by 0 bases, with 6 bases of the junction left unmatched. A word on this clonotype: Its antigen is unknown.

TCRdb redid the calling of the 5' RACE reads with MiXCR, one entry per CDR3 protein. The repertoire holds about 390,000 distinct CDR3 sequences, with 16% as singletons. The sample comprised PBMCs or a T cell subset sorted from them (not recorded which). The rearrangement uses TRBV7-3 and TRBJ2-1; TRBD1 matches at 8 bases. The receptor's source is a man aged 18 to 35 who had mild COVID-19 (a few samples of this study predate the infection). Cell type and time point are not known. CDR3 DNA sequence: TGTGCCAGCAGCGCGCAGGGGGCGAGCTCCTACAATGAGCAGTTCTTC. This translates into CASSAQGASSYNEQFF.